These 18 T cell receptor beta chains were all obtained from the same sample, sequenced in a study of blood T cell repertoires in COVID-19. This table comes from immunoSEQ multiplex PCR, and its TCRdb copy is limited to in-frame clones, with some not included. The top ten hold about a tenth of the sample, which has 55,000 to 70,000 clones, roughly 87% seen once. Source material: peripheral blood. These receptors originate from a woman under 30 with acute or convalescent COVID-19.

The rearrangement uses TRBV9 and TRBJ2-5, with D perhaps TRBD1 (6 bases). Trimming left V 3 bases short and J 0 bases short, with 9 bases between. The CDR3 loop spans 14 amino acids. Germline CDR1 and CDR2: SGDLS and YYNGEE. DNA of the CDR3: TGTGCCAGCAGCGCAGGGGCGGACCAAGAGACCCAGTACTTC. Translated: CASSAGADQETQYF.

The rearrangement links TRBV19 to TRBJ1-2; TRBD1 matches at 9 bases. V trimming: 8 bases; J trimming: 7 bases; junction bases outside the gene matches: 14. Germline CDR1 and CDR2: LNHDA and SQIVND (reference sequence). There are 15 residues in the CDR3. The CDR3 loop reads CASYRGGTGFSGYTF. The CDR3 DNA is TGTGCCAGTTATAGAGGGGGGACAGGGTTCTCTGGCTACACCTTC.

The chain recombines TRBV6-1 with TRBJ2-1; 8 bases fit TRBD2. With V trimmed by 3 bases and J by 8 bases, 12 bases remained unmatched. CDR1 is MNHNS and CDR2 is SASEGT in the germline V gene. This CDR3 region has 16 residues. DNA of the CDR3: TGTGCCAGCAGTGAGAGATTAGCGGGGATATCCGATGAGCAGTTCTTC. This encodes CASSERLAGISDEQFF.

This clone was found once. The chain combines TRBV6-5 with TRBJ2-1, with a weak D call TRBD1 (7 bases). The V end was cut by 7 bases, the J end by 8 bases, with 15 bases between. CDR1 and CDR2 from the germline V gene are MNHEY and SVGAGI. The CDR3 has 13 amino acids. The chain's CDR3 is CASTRQGGDEQFF. The CDR3 nucleotides are TGTGCCAGCACGCGGCAGGGGGGCGATGAGCAGTTCTTC.

This sequence joins TRBV3-1 (or the pseudogene TRBV3-2) and TRBJ2-3; 8 bases fit TRBD1. The CDR3 contains 16 residues. Germline CDR1 is LGHDT and CDR2 is YNNKEL (reference sequence). Trimming took 4 bases from V and 2 from J; bases not matched to a gene: 8. The CDR3 loop reads CASSLEGQEDTDTQYF. DNA of the CDR3: TGTGCCAGCAGCCTGGAGGGACAGGAAGACACAGATACGCAGTATTTT.

The rearrangement uses TRBV14 and TRBJ2-7; D may be TRBD2 (6 bases). CDR1 is SGHDN and CDR2 is FVKESK in the germline V gene. The CDR3 covers 14 residues. V lost 5 bases and J 8 bases, leaving 19 bases between the germline ends. The CDR3 nucleotides read TGTGCCAGCAGCTTTACTAGCAGTACTACGAAGCAGTACTTC. Translating gives CASSFTSSTTKQYF.

Worth noting for this clone: Other DNA sequences within the sample encode an identical CDR3. The chain combines TRBV6-1 with TRBJ1-5, with TRBD1 as a possible D gene (6 bases). Germline V CDR1 and CDR2: MNHNS, SASEGT. V lost 2 bases to trimming and J lost 0 bases, with 11 bases between them. The CDR3 extends over 16 amino acids. CDR3 region: CASSETGQYSNQPQHF. The CDR3 DNA sequence: TGTGCCAGCAGTGAAACAGGGCAATATAGCAATCAGCCCCAGCATTTT.

This chain links TRBV5-1 with TRBJ2-7; tentative D call: TRBD2 (6 bases). The CDR3 loop spans 14 amino acids. V shed 1 base and J shed 2 bases, with 10 bases lying between them. Looked up from germline, CDR1 is SGHRS and CDR2 is YFSETQ. The DNA of the CDR3 is TGCGCCAGCAGCTTGCAAGGGAGGACCTACGAGCAGTACTTC. Its translation is CASSLQGRTYEQYF.

The rearrangement uses TRBV7-9 and TRBJ2-5, with 9 bases matching TRBD1. Per germline, CDR1 SEHNR and CDR2 FQNEAQ (reference sequence). This CDR3 has 12 residues. V trimming: 3 bases; J trimming: 10 bases; junction bases outside the gene matches: 3. This chain's CDR3 is CASSFDRGVQYF. CDR3 coding DNA: TGTGCCAGCAGCTTTGACAGGGGGGTCCAGTACTTC.

The chain recombines TRBV6-1 with TRBJ2-3; D is possibly TRBD1 (6 bases). V lost 3 bases and J lost 3, with 16 bases in between. From germline, CDR1 is MNHNS and CDR2 SASEGT. The CDR3 consists of 16 residues. The CDR3 is CASSEKLGAGTDTQYF. The CDR3, as DNA: TGTGCCAGCAGTGAGAAGTTGGGGGCTGGGACAGATACGCAGTATTTT.

V usage is TRBV6-1 and J usage is TRBJ1-3; D call uncertain. The CDR3 consists of 14 residues. Germline V lookup: CDR1 MNHNS, CDR2 SASEGT. V lost 2 bases, J lost 0 bases, and 5 bases lay in between. CDR3: CASSENTSGNTIYF. Written as DNA, the CDR3 is TGTGCCAGCAGTGAAAACACCTCTGGAAACACCATATATTTT.

CDR3 DNA: TGTGCCAGTAGTATTGACAGGTCCCGGCCCCAGCATTTT. Translation gives CASSIDRSRPQHF. The V and J genes are TRBV19 and TRBJ1-5, with a tentative D call TRBD1 (6 bases). Germline V gene data show CDR1 as LNHDA and CDR2 as SQIVND (reference sequence). The germline V and J ends were trimmed by 3 bases and 9 bases, with 12 bases remaining between them. This CDR3 spans 13 amino acids.

The genes are TRBV15 and TRBJ1-1; perhaps TRBD1 as D (5 bases). CDR1 is LNHNV and CDR2 is YYDKDF in the germline V gene (reference sequence). This CDR3 region has 15 residues. The V end lost 5 bases, the J end lost 3 bases, and 16 bases lay between the germline ends. CDR3 sequence (DNA): TGTGCCACCAGCTCCAAAGTGGGGGGGTACACTGAAGCTTTCTTT. Protein sequence: CATSSKVGGYTEAFF.

The V gene is TRBV19, the J gene TRBJ1-5; TRBD1 is a possible D gene (5 bases). CDR3 length: 15 amino acids. Germline loops: CDR1 LNHDA, CDR2 SQIVND (reference sequence). V was shortened by 5 bases and J by 2 bases, with 13 bases between the two germline ends. The CDR3, as DNA: TGTGCCAGTAGTGCAACACAGGTAGGCAATCAGCCCCAGCATTTT. It codes for CASSATQVGNQPQHF.

CDR3 region: CASSQGTGMNTEAFF. CDR3 DNA sequence: TGCGCCAGCAGCCAAGGTACAGGGATGAACACTGAAGCTTTCTTT. The chain is built from TRBV4-3 and TRBJ1-1; a weak D match, TRBD1 (6 bases). Germline V gives CDR1 LGHNA, CDR2 YSLEER. Trimming left V 1 base short and J 0 bases short, with 9 bases between. This CDR3 has 15 residues.

This chain connects TRBV21-1 to TRBJ2-5; TRBD1, the table's D call, lacks a check against the DNA. TRBV21-1 is deemed a pseudogene. This CDR3 has 18 amino acids. CDR3 nucleotides: TGTGCCAGCAGCAAACGTGTTGTGACTCCGGGACAGAGGAAGACCCAGTACTTC. Amino acid sequence: CASSKRVVTPGQRKTQYF.

The genes are TRBV9 and TRBJ2-1, with TRBD2 as a possible D gene (5 bases). The CDR3 is made up of 15 amino acids. Germline V CDR1 and CDR2: SGDLS, YYNGEE. Trimming shortened V by 5 bases and J by 5 bases, and 17 bases separated the two germline ends. CDR3 nucleotide sequence: TGTGCCAGCAGTGAGGGTCGCCTGGTAAACAATGAGCAGTTCTTC. Its protein product is CASSEGRLVNNEQFF.

The chain combines TRBV6-2 or TRBV6-3 with TRBJ2-3, with 7 bases aligning to TRBD1. This CDR3 contains 17 residues. V was clipped by 1 base and J by 1 base; unmatched bases: 8. CDR1 is MNHEY and CDR2 is SVGEGT in the germline V gene. The CDR3 bases are TGTGCCAGCAGTTACTTTGAGGGGGCGGTAGGCACAGATACGCAGTATTTT. The encoded protein is CASSYFEGAVGTDTQYF.